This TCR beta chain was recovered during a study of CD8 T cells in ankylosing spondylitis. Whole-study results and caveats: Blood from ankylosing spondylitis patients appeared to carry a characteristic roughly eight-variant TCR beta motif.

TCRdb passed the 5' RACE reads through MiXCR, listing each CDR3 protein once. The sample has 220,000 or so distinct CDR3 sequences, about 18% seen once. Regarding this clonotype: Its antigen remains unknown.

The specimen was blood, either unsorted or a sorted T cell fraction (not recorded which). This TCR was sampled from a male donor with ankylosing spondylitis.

The CDR3: CASSLDYGDQPQHF. In DNA form, the CDR3 reads TGTGCCAGCAGCTTGGATTACGGAGATCAGCCCCAGCATTTT. The chain combines TRBV11-2 with TRBJ1-5; D not certain. The V end was cut by 3 bases, the J end by 5 bases, with 11 bases between. CDR1 is SGHAT, CDR2 FQNNGV, per germline. CDR3 size: 14 residues.